The subject of this entry is one T cell receptor (beta chain). This CDR3 has 14 residues. Germline CDR1 reads SSHAT; CDR2 reads FNYEAQ (reference sequence). Trimming removed 4 bases from V and 4 bases from J; junction bases left unmatched: 3. This table comes from immunoSEQ multiplex PCR, and its TCRdb copy is limited to in-frame clones, with some not included. The repertoire holds about 130,000 clones, with approximately 90% as singletons. The sample is drawn from a study of control samples from healthy donors and cancer patients. This receptor was identified in a young man in good health. Sequenced sample: blood. The chain joins TRBV7-7 to TRBJ2-3; 9 nucleotides match TRBD1. CDR3 region: CASSWGQGADTQYF. CDR3 DNA: TGTGCCAGCAGCTGGGGACAGGGCGCAGATACGCAGTATTTT.